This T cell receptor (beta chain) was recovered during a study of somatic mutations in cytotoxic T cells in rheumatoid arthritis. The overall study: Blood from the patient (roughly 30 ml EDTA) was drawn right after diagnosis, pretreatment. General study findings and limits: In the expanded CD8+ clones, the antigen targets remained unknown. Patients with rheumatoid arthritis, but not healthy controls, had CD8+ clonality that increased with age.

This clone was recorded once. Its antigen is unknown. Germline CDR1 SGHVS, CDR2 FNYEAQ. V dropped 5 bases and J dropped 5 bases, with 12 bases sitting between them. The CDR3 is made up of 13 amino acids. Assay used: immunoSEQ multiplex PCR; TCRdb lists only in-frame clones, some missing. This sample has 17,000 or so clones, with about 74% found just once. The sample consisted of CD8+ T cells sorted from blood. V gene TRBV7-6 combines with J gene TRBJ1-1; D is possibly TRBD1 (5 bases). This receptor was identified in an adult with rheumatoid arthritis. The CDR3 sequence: CASSRGGGTEAFF. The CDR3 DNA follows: TGTGCCAGCAGCCGGGGCGGGGGGACTGAAGCTTTCTTT.